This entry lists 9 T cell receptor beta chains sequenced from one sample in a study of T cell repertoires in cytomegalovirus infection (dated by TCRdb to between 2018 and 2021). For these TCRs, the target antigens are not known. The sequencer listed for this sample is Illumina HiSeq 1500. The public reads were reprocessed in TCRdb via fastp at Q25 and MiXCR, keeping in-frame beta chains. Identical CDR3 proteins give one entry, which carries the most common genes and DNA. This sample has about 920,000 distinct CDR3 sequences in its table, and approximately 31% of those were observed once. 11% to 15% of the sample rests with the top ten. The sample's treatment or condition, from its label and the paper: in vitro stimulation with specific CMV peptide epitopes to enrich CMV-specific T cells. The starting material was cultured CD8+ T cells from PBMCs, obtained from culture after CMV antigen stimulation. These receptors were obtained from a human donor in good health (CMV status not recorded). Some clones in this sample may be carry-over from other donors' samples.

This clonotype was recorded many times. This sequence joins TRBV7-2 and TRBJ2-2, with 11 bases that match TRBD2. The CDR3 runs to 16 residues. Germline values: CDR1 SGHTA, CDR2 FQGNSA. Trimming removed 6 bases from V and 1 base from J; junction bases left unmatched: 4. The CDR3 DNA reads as TGTGCCAGCAGTCGTAGCGGGGGGGTGAACACCGGGGAGCTGTTTTTT. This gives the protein CASSRSGGVNTGELFF.

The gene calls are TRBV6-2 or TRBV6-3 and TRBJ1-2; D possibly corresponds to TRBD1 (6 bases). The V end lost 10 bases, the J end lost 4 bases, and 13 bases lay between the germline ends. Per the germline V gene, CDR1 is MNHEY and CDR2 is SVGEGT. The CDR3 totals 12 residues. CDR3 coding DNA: TGTGCCACCTCCGGGACATCCTATGGCTACACCTTC. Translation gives CATSGTSYGYTF.

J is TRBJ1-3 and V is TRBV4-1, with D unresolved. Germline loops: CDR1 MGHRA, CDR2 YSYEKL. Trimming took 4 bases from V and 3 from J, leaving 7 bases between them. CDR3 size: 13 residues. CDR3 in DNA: TGCGCCAGCAGCCGCATACTTGGAAACACCATATATTTT. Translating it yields CASSRILGNTIYF.

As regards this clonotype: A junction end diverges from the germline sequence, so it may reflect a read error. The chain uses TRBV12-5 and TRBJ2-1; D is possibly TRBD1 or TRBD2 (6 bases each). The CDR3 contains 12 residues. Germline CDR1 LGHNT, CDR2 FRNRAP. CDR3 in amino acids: CTSGWGAGEQFF. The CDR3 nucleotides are TGTACTAGTGGTTGGGGGGCTGGTGAGCAGTTCTTC.

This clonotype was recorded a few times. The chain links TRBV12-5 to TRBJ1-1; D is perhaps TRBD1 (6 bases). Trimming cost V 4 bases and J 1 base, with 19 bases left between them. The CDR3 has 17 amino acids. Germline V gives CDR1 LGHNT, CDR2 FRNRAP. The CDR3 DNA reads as TGTGCTAGTGGTTCCCCCTTTTACAGGGAGGAGAACACTGAAGCTTTCTTT. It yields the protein CASGSPFYREENTEAFF.

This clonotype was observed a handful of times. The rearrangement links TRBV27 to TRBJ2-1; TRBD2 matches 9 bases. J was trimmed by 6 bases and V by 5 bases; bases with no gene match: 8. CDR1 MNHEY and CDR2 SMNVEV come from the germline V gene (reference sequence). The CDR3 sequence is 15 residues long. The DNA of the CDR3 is TGTGCCAGCAGTATCTTAGCGGGGGCCGGCAATGAGCAGTTCTTC. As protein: CASSILAGAGNEQFF.

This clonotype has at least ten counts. Written as DNA, the CDR3 is TGTGCCAGCAGCCCCGGGAGTGAAAAACTGTTTTTT. It codes for CASSPGSEKLFF. The chain is built from TRBV7-9 and TRBJ1-4, with no clear D. V lost 5 bases and J 7 bases, leaving 8 bases between the germline ends. CDR1 and CDR2 from the germline V gene are SEHNR and FQNEAQ (reference sequence). The CDR3 runs to 12 residues.

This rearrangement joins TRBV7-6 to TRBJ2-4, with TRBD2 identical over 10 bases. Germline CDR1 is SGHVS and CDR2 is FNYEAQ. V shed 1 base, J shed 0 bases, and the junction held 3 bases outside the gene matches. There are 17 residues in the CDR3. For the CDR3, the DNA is TGTGCCAGCAGCTTAGACATAGCGGGGGGAGCCAAAAACATTCAGTACTTC. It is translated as CASSLDIAGGAKNIQYF.

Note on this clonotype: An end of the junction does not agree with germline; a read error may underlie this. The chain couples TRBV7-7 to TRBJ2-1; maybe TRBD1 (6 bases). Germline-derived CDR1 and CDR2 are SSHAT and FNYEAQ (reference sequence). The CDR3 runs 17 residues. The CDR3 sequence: CASSLGETGTYDNEQFF. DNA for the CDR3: TGTGCTAGCAGCTTAGGTGAAACCGGGACATATGACAATGAGCAGTTCTTC.